The rows below give T cell receptor beta chains drawn from one sample of a study of blood T cells in healthy people across ages. A single record per CDR3 protein comes from TCRdb applying MiXCR to the 5' RACE reads. The repertoire holds roughly 1.7 million distinct CDR3 sequences, with around 35% as singletons. The sample taken for sequencing was blood. The receptors derive from a woman in her 30s in good health. Both conserved end residues are part of each CDR3. The D gene is left open where the match is weak. Not every row has a clone size; where given, it reads once, few, many or a size class.

many,-,TRBJ2-1,TRBV12-3/TRBV12-4,CASSLPLSSYNEQFF,TGTGCCAGCAGTTTGCCTCTGAGCTCCTACAATGAGCAGTTCTTC
few,TRBD2,TRBJ2-1,TRBV20-1,CSARLYRLAGANEQFF,TGCAGTGCTAGACTCTACAGACTAGCGGGAGCGAATGAGCAGTTCTTC
few,-,TRBJ1-2,TRBV27,CASSNTPRGGYGYTF,TGTGCCAGCTCCAACACCCCCAGGGGAGGCTATGGCTACACCTTC
few,TRBD2,TRBJ2-1,TRBV12-3/TRBV12-4,CASSSELAAYNEQFF,TGTGCCAGCAGTTCAGAACTAGCGGCGTACAATGAGCAGTTCTTC
-,-,TRBJ1-3,TRBV18,CASPPASSGNTIYF,TGTGCCAGCCCACCGGCCAGCTCTGGAAACACCATATATTTT
-,TRBD2,TRBJ2-7,TRBV12-3/TRBV12-4,CAGSFGGLAAYEQYF,TGTGCCGGCAGTTTTGGGGGACTAGCGGCCTACGAGCAGTACTTC
-,TRBD1,TRBJ2-3,TRBV6-5,CATKKQGRVDTQYF,TGTGCCACCAAAAAACAGGGGCGGGTAGATACGCAGTATTTT
-,TRBD2,TRBJ2-3,TRBV3-1,CASSQETSGGADTQYF,TGTGCCAGCAGCCAGGAGACTAGCGGGGGGGCAGATACGCAGTATTTT
-,-,TRBJ2-7,TRBV13,CASSLGSGGVDEQYF,TGTGCCAGCAGCTTAGGTTCCGGTGGGGTGGACGAGCAGTACTTC
few,-,TRBJ2-7,TRBV7-2,CASSLERARTYEQYF,TGTGCCAGCAGCTTAGAGAGGGCAAGGACCTACGAGCAGTACTTC
-,-,TRBJ2-7,TRBV7-8,CASSPRLVSLSEQYF,TGTGCCAGCAGCCCACGATTGGTTTCTCTCTCCGAGCAGTACTTC
-,-,TRBJ2-7,TRBV5-1,CASSPGVLSSYEQYF,TGCGCCAGCAGCCCGGGAGTGCTGAGCTCCTACGAGCAGTACTTC
-,TRBD2,TRBJ2-5,TRBV11-2,CASSPNPGTSGTAQYF,TGTGCCAGCAGCCCGAACCCGGGGACTAGCGGGACGGCCCAGTACTTC
-,-,TRBJ2-5,TRBV7-2,CASSSDGDSAYGQYF,TGTGCCAGCAGCTCCGACGGGGACTCAGCCTACGGGCAGTACTTC
-,-,TRBJ2-7,TRBV20-1,CNFVAENSCEQYF,TGCAACTTCGTAGCGGAAAACTCCTGCGAGCAGTACTTC
-,-,TRBJ2-3,TRBV6-1,CASSEKRIVSLADTQYF,TGTGCCAGCAGTGAAAAGAGGATCGTAAGTTTGGCAGATACGCAGTATTTT
-,-,TRBJ2-2,TRBV6-6,CASRGAVELFF,TGTGCCAGCAGGGGGGCAGTGGAGCTGTTTTTT
-,TRBD1,TRBJ1-5,TRBV6-1,CASSEAGGKSQPQHF,TGTGCCAGCAGTGAAGCAGGGGGCAAGAGTCAGCCCCAGCATTTT
-,-,TRBJ2-3,TRBV7-9,CASSVVSGGDTDTQYF,TGTGCCAGCAGCGTAGTATCGGGGGGCGACACAGATACGCAGTATTTT
many,TRBD2,TRBJ2-7,TRBV5-1,CASSLVAGYEQYF,TGCGCCAGCAGCTTGGTAGCGGGCTACGAGCAGTACTTC
-,TRBD2,TRBJ2-5,TRBV13,CASSTTSGRKETQYF,TGTGCCAGCAGCACCACTAGCGGGCGGAAAGAGACCCAGTACTTC
-,-,TRBJ2-1,TRBV18,CASSPTLPGGDEQFF,TGTGCCAGCTCACCGACATTACCCGGTGGCGATGAGCAGTTCTTC
-,-,TRBJ1-6,TRBV4-1,CASSQEGPRVGSPLHF,TGCGCCAGCAGCCAAGAAGGTCCCAGGGTCGGATCACCCCTCCACTTT
-,-,TRBJ2-1,TRBV5-6,CASSLSRTPYNEQFF,TGTGCCAGCAGCTTGTCAAGAACCCCCTACAATGAGCAGTTCTTC
few,TRBD1,TRBJ1-2,TRBV4-2,CASSQGQGALGGYTF,TGTGCCAGCAGCCAAGGTCAGGGGGCTTTAGGAGGCTACACCTTC
many,-,TRBJ2-7,TRBV20-1,CSASLPAHYEQYF,TGCAGTGCTAGTCTCCCGGCTCACTACGAGCAGTACTTC
-,-,TRBJ2-1,TRBV3-1,CASSLPDHGRRFF,TGTGCCAGCAGCCTACCGGACCACGGCCGGAGGTTCTTC
many,-,TRBJ2-7,TRBV7-9,CASSSARAYEQYF,TGTGCCAGCAGCTCAGCCAGGGCGTACGAGCAGTACTTC
-,TRBD1,TRBJ2-3,TRBV5-1,CASSQVGQTDTQYF,TGCGCCAGCAGCCAAGTGGGACAGACAGATACGCAGTATTTT
few,-,TRBJ2-7,TRBV27,CASSLRVGRVSYEQYF,TGTGCCAGCAGTTTACGGGTTGGCAGGGTCTCCTACGAGCAGTACTTC
many,-,TRBJ2-3,TRBV29-1,CSVESDTDTQYF,TGCAGCGTTGAAAGCGATACAGATACGCAGTATTTT
few,-,TRBJ1-5,TRBV20-1,CSASQGRGQPQHF,TGCAGTGCTAGTCAGGGGCGCGGTCAGCCCCAGCATTTT
-,TRBD1,TRBJ2-7,TRBV28,CASSYWTGGEQYF,TGTGCCAGCAGTTATTGGACAGGGGGCGAGCAGTACTTC
-,-,TRBJ2-7,TRBV10-3,CAINTGGDLTYEQYF,TGTGCCATCAATACAGGGGGGGACCTCACCTACGAGCAGTACTTC
-,-,TRBJ1-6,TRBV7-9,CASNFKGSPLHF,TGTGCCAGCAACTTCAAGGGTTCACCCCTCCACTTT
once,-,TRBJ2-5,TRBV10-2,CASISQDQRETQYF,TGCGCCAGCATATCCCAGGATCAGCGAGAGACCCAGTACTTC
-,-,TRBJ2-5,TRBV20-1,CSALRRTAQETQYF,TGCAGTGCTTTGAGACGGACAGCACAAGAGACCCAGTACTTC
-,-,TRBJ2-1,TRBV18,CASSSGATNEQFF,TGTGCCAGCTCTTCCGGGGCGACAAATGAGCAGTTCTTC
-,-,TRBJ1-1,TRBV9,CASSVGGRVDTEAFF,TGTGCCAGCAGCGTAGGCGGCAGGGTCGACACTGAAGCTTTCTTT
-,TRBD1,TRBJ1-4,TRBV30,CAWGQGEKLFF,TGTGCCTGGGGACAGGGGGAAAAACTGTTTTTT
few,-,TRBJ1-2,TRBV28,CASSLGGDHYGYTF,TGTGCCAGCAGTTTAGGTGGGGATCACTATGGCTACACCTTC
-,-,TRBJ2-3,TRBV7-9,CVSIPGEGSRDTQYF,TGTGTCAGCATCCCAGGCGAAGGGAGTAGGGATACGCAGTATTTT
few,-,TRBJ2-7,TRBV5-5,CASSFGAGLQYF,TGTGCCAGCAGCTTTGGCGCGGGGTTGCAGTACTTC
few,-,TRBJ2-7,TRBV7-9,CASSLGASSEQYF,TGTGCCAGCAGCTTAGGTGCCAGCAGCGAGCAGTACTTC
-,-,TRBJ1-4,TRBV18,CASSQRGQSNEKLFF,TGTGCCAGCTCCCAGCGAGGACAGTCTAATGAAAAACTGTTTTTT
-,-,TRBJ2-1,TRBV6-1,CASSETGREFF,TGTGCCAGCAGTGAGACAGGGAGGGAGTTCTTC
few,TRBD2,TRBJ2-3,TRBV7-3,CASSLFSGGAFDTQYF,TGTGCCAGCAGCTTATTCTCGGGGGGGGCCTTCGATACGCAGTATTTT
-,-,TRBJ1-2,TRBV15,CATSRDKANYGYTF,TGTGCCACCAGCAGAGATAAGGCTAACTATGGCTACACCTTC
few,TRBD2,TRBJ2-6,TRBV27,CASSFLTSGAYSGANVLTF,TGTGCCAGCAGTTTCCTGACTAGCGGGGCCTACTCTGGGGCCAACGTCCTGACTTTC
-,TRBD1,TRBJ1-1,TRBV7-3,CASSLTRGTGLDAEAFF,TGTGCCAGCAGCTTAACGAGGGGGACAGGGTTGGACGCTGAAGCTTTCTTT
-,TRBD1,TRBJ1-1,TRBV27,CASSRTGIEAFF,TGTGCCAGCAGTAGGACAGGGATTGAAGCTTTCTTT
few,TRBD1,TRBJ2-1,TRBV3-1,CASSQVGQGGLFF,TGTGCCAGCAGTCAAGTGGGACAGGGAGGTCTGTTCTTC
-,TRBD1,TRBJ1-3,TRBV9,CASSETGWGNTIYF,TGTGCCAGCAGCGAGACAGGGTGGGGAAACACCATATATTTT
few,-,TRBJ2-4,TRBV6-2/TRBV6-3,CASSYSFAGLDKNIQYF,TGTGCCAGCAGTTATTCATTCGCGGGGTTGGACAAAAACATTCAGTACTTC
-,-,TRBJ2-2,TRBV4-2,CASSQAATYTSTGELFF,TGTGCCAGCAGCCAAGCAGCGACTTATACGAGCACCGGGGAGCTGTTTTTT
-,-,TRBJ2-3,TRBV20-1,CSANRAGHTDTQYF,TGCAGTGCAAACCGGGCGGGGCACACAGATACGCAGTATTTT